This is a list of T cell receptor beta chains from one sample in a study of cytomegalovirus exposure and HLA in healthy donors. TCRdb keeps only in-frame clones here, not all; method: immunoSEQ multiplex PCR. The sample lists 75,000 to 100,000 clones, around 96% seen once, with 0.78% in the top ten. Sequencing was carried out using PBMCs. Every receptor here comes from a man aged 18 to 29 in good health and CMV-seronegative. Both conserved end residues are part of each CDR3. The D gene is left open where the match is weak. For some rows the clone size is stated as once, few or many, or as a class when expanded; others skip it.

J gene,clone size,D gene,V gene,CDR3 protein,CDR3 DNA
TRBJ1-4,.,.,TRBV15,CATSRGAEEKLFF,TGTGCCACCAGCAGAGGAGCGGAGGAAAAACTGTTTTTT
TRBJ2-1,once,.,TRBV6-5,CASSYSSGNEQFF,TGTGCCAGCAGTTACTCGTCCGGTAATGAGCAGTTCTTC
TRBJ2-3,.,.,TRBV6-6,CASRVGGSSDTQYF,TGTGCCAGCAGGGTCGGAGGGAGCTCAGATACGCAGTATTTT
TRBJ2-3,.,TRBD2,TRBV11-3,CASSYGLAGDTQYF,TGTGCCAGCAGTTACGGACTAGCGGGAGATACGCAGTATTTT
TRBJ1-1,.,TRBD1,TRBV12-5,CASGPGQGFAVRTTEAFF,TGTGCTAGTGGTCCCGGACAGGGTTTCGCCGTGAGAACTACTGAAGCTTTCTTT
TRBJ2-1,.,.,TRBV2,CASSDSGPHDNEQFF,TGTGCCAGCAGTGACAGTGGCCCTCACGACAATGAGCAGTTCTTC
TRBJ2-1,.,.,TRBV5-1,CASSTGSEQFF,TGCGCCAGCAGCACAGGGAGTGAGCAGTTCTTC
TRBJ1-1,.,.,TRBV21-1,CASSDSDRYTEAFF,TGTGCCAGCAGCGATTCAGACAGGTACACTGAAGCTTTCTTT
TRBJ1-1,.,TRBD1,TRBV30,CAWSNRGTEAFF,TGTGCCTGGAGTAACAGGGGCACTGAAGCTTTCTTT
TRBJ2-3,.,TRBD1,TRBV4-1,CASSQGDSPSTDTQYF,TGCGCCAGCAGCCAAGGGGACAGTCCTAGCACAGATACGCAGTATTTT
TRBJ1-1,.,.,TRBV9,CASSGSSGSNTEAFF,TGTGCCAGCAGCGGGTCGTCGGGATCCAACACTGAAGCTTTCTTT
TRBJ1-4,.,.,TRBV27,CASSLSPGEKLFF,TGTGCCAGCAGTTTATCACCCGGTGAAAAACTGTTTTTT
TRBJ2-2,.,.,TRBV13,CASSLAGVPGELFF,TGTGCCAGCAGCTTAGCGGGAGTCCCCGGGGAGCTGTTTTTT
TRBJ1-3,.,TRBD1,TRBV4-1,CASSQGQGSGNTIYF,TGCGCCAGCAGCCAGGGACAGGGGTCTGGAAACACCATATATTTT
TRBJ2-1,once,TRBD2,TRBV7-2,CASSSKTTGTSSGWEQFF,TGTGCCAGCAGCTCAAAAACGACCGGGACTAGCAGCGGCTGGGAGCAGTTCTTC
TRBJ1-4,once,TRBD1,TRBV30,CARTGVGEKLFF,TGTGCCCGAACAGGGGTGGGTGAAAAACTGTTTTTT
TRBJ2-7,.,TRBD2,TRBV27,CASSLSGLAGEYEQYF,TGTGCCAGCAGTTTATCAGGACTAGCGGGGGAATACGAGCAGTACTTC